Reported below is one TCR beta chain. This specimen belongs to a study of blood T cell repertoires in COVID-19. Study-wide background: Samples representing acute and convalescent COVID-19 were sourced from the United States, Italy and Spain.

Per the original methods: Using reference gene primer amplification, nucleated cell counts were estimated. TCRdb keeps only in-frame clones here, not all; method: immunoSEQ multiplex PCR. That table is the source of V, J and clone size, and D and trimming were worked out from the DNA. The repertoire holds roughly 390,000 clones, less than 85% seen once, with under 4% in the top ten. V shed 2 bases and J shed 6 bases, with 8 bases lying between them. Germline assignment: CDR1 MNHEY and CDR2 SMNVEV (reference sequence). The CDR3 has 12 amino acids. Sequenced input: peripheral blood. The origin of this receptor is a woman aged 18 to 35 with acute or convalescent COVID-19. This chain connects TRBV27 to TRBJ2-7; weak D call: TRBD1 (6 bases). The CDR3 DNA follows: TGTGCCAGCAGTTTAAACAGGGCCGAGCAGTACTTC. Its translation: CASSLNRAEQYF.